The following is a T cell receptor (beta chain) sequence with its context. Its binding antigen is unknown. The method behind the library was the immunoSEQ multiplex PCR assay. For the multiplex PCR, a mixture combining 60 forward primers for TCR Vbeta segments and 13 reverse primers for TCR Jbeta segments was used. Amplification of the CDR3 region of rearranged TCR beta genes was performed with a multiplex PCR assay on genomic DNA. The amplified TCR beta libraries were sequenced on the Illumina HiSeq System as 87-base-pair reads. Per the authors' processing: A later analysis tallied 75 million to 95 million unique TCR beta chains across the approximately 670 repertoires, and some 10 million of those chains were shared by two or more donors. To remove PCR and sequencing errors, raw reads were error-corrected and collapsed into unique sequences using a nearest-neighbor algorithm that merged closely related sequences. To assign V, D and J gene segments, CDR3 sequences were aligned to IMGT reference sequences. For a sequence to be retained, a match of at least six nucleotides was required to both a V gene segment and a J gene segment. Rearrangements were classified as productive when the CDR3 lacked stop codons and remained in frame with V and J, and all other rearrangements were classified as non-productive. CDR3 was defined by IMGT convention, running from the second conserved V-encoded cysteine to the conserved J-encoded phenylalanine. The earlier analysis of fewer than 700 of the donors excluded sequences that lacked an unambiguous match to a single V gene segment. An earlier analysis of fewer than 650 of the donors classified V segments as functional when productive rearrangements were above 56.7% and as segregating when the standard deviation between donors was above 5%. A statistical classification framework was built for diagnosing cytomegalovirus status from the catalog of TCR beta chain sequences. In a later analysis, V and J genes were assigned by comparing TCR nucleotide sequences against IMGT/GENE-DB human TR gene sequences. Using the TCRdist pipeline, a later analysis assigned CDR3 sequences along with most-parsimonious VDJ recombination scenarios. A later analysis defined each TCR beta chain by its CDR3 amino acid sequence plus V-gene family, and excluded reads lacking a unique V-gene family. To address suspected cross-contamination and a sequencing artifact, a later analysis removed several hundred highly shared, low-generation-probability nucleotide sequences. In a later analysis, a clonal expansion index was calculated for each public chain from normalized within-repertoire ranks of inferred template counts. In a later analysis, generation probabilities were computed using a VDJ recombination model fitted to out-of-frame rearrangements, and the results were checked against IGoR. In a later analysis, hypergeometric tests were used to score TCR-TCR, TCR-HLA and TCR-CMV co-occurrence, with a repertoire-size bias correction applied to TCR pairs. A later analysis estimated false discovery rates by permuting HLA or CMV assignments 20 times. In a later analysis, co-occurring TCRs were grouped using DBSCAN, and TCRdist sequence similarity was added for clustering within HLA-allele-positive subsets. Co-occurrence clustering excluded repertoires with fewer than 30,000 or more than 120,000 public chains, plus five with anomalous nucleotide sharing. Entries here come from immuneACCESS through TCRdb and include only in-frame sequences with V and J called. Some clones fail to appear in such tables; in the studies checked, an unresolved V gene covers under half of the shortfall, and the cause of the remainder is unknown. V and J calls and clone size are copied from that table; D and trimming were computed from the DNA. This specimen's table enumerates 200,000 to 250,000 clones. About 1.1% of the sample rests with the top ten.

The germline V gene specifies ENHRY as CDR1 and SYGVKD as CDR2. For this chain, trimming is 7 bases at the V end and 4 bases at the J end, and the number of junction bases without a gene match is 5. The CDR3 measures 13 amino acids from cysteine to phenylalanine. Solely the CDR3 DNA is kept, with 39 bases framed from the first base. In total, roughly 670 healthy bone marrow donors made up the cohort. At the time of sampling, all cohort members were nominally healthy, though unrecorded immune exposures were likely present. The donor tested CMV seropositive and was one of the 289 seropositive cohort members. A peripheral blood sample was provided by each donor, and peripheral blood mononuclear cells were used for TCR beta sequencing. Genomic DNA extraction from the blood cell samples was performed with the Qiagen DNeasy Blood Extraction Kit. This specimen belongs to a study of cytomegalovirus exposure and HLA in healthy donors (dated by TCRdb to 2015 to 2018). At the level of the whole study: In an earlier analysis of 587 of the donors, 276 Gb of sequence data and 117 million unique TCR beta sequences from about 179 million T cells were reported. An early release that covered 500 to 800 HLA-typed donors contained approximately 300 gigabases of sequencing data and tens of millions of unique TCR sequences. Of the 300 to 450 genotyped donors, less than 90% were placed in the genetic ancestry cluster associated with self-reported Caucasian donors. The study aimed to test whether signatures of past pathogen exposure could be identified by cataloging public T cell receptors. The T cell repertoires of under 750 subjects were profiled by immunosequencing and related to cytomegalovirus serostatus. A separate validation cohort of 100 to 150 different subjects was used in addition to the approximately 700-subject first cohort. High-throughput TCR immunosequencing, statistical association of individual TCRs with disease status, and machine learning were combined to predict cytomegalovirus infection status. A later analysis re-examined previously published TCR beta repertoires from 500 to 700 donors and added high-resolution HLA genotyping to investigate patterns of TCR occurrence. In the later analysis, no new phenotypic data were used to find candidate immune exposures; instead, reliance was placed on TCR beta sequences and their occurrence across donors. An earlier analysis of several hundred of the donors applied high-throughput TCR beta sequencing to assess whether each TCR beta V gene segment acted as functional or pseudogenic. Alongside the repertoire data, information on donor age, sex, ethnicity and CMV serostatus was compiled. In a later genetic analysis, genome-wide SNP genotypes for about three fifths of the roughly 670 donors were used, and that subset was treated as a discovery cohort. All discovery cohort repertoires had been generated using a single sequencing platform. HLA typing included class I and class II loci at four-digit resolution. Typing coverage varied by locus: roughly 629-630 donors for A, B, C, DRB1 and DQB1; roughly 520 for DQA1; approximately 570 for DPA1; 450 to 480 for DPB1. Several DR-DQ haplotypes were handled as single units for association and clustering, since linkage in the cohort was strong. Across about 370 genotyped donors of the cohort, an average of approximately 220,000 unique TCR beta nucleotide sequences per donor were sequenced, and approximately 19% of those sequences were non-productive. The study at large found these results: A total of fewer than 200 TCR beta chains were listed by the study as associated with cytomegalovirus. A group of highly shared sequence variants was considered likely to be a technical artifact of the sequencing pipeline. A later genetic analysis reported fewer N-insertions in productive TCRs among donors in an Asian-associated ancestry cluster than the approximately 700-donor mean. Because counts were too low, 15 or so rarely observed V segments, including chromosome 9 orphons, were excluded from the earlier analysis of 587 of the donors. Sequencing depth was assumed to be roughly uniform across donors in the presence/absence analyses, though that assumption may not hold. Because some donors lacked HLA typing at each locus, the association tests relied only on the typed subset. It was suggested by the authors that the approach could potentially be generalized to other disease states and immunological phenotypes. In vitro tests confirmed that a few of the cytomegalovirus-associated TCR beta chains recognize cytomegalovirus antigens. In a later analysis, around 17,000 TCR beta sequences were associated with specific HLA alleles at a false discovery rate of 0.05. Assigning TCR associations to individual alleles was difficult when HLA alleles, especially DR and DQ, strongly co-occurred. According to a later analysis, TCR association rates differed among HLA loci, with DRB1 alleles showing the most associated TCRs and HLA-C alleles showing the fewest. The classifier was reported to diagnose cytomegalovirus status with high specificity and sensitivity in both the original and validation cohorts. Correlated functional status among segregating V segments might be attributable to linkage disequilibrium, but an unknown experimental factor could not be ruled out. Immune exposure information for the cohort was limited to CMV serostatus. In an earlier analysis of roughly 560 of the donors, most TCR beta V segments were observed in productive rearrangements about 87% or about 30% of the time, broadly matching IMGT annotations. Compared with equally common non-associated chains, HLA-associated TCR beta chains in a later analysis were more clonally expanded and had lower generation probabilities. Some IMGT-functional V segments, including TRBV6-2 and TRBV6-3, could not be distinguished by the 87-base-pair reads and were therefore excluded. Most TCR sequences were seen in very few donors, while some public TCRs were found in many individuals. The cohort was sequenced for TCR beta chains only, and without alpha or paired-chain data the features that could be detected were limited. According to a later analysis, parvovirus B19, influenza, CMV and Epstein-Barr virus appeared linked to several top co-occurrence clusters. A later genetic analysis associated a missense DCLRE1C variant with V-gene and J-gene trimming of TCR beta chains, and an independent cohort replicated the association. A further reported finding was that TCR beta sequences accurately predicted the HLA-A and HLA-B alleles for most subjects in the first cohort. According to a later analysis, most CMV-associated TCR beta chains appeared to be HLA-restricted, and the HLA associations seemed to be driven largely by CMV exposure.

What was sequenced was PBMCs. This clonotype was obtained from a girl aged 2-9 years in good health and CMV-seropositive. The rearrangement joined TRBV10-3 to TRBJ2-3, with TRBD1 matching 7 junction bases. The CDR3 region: CAITETGSDTQYF. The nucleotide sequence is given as TGTGCCATCACGGAGACAGGGTCAGATACGCAGTATTTT.